A single sample is the source of the 32 T cell receptor beta chains below, sequenced in a study of identical twins. TCRdb analysed the 5' RACE reads with MiXCR anew, one entry per CDR3 protein. The sample has roughly 1.6 million distinct CDR3 sequences; roughly a third are singletons. The specimen sequenced was cord blood. The receptors stem from a newborn girl in good health.

The chain has TRBV5-1 and TRBJ2-2; D gene ambiguous. Germline V lookup: CDR1 SGHRS, CDR2 YFSETQ. This CDR3 contains 14 residues. V lost 2 bases and J lost 0, with 5 bases in between. The CDR3 loop is CASSFQTNTGELFF. The CDR3 DNA reads as TGCGCCAGCAGCTTTCAAACGAACACCGGGGAGCTGTTTTTT.

The chain employs TRBV6-6 and TRBJ2-7, with unresolved D. Germline V CDR1 and CDR2: MNHNY, SVGAGI (reference sequence). The CDR3 covers 16 residues. The V end lost 9 bases, the J end lost 4 bases, and 25 bases lay between the germline ends. The chain's CDR3 is CASHPGFGAWDYEQYF. The CDR3 DNA follows: TGTGCCAGTCATCCCGGATTCGGAGCATGGGATTACGAGCAGTACTTC.

This clonotype was observed a handful of times. V and J are TRBV7-2 and TRBJ2-3; D remains unclear. Looked up from germline, CDR1 is SGHTA and CDR2 is FQGNSA. The CDR3 spans 14 residues. V was pared by 7 bases and J by 2 bases, with 13 bases between. The CDR3 is CASIRITPTDTQYF. DNA for the CDR3: TGTGCCAGCATCCGCATAACACCCACAGATACGCAGTATTTT.

The chain has TRBV7-2 and TRBJ2-2; D call uncertain. The V end lost 3 bases, the J end lost 3 bases, and 8 bases lay between the germline ends. Germline V gives CDR1 SGHTA, CDR2 FQGNSA. CDR3 size: 14 residues. The CDR3 region has the DNA TGTGCCAGCAGCTTGGATAGACACACCGGGGAGCTGTTTTTT. Its protein is CASSLDRHTGELFF.

This clonotype was counted between two and nine times. The chain has TRBV2 and TRBJ2-5; maybe TRBD2 (5 bases). Between the trimmed V and J ends, which lost 4 bases and 4 bases, there was a span of 13 bases. Germline V gene sequence: CDR1 SNHLY, CDR2 FYNNEI. The CDR3 loop spans 14 amino acids. This chain's CDR3 is CASSVSLAAETQYF. The CDR3 DNA is TGTGCCAGCAGTGTGTCGCTAGCTGCAGAGACCCAGTACTTC.

The chain has TRBV6-1 and TRBJ1-2, with D uncertain. Deletions cut 6 bases from V and 4 bases from J, with 18 bases between. CDR3 length: 15 residues. Germline V lookup: CDR1 MNHNS, CDR2 SASEGT. The chain's CDR3 is CASRPGLHPLYGYTF. CDR3 nucleotide sequence: TGTGCCAGCAGGCCCGGACTCCATCCTCTCTATGGCTACACCTTC.

This clonotype was seen a few times. This chain links TRBV4-2 with TRBJ1-5; no clear D gene. V dropped 0 bases and J dropped 6 bases, with 12 bases sitting between them. The germline V gene encodes CDR1 LGHNA and CDR2 YNFKEQ. This CDR3 spans 15 amino acids. The CDR3: CASSQDFIVGQPQHF. In nucleotides, the CDR3 is TGTGCCAGCAGCCAAGATTTCATTGTAGGTCAGCCCCAGCATTTT.

The V call is TRBV5-1, the J call TRBJ1-1; possibly TRBD1 for D (6 bases). The ends were cut back, 1 base at V and 0 bases at J, with 13 bases in the middle. Germline V gives CDR1 SGHRS, CDR2 YFSETQ. There are 16 residues in the CDR3. The CDR3 DNA reads as TGCGCCAGCAGCTTGAGGATTGGACAGATGAACACTGAAGCTTTCTTT. As protein: CASSLRIGQMNTEAFF.

The gene calls are TRBV21-1 and TRBJ1-5; TRBD1 is taken as the D call from the table, unchecked against the DNA. TRBV21-1 is annotated as a pseudogene. The CDR3 sequence is 20 residues long. The CDR3 sequence is CASSNPVETGEGYNNQPQHF. The CDR3 DNA follows: TGTGCCAGCAGCAATCCCGTAGAGACAGGGGAGGGTTATAACAATCAGCCCCAGCATTTT.

This clonotype was observed a few times. The chain joins TRBV6-1 to TRBJ2-3, with a weak D call TRBD1 (6 bases). Germline lookup yields CDR1 MNHNS and CDR2 SASEGT. The CDR3 spans 13 residues. Trimming shortened V by 8 bases and J by 2 bases, and 11 bases separated the two germline ends. CDR3 coding DNA: TGTGCCAGCGGAGGACAGCCCACAGATACGCAGTATTTT. Translated: CASGGQPTDTQYF.

This clonotype was detected only a few times. The chain has TRBV6-5 and TRBJ1-5; D gene ambiguous. The V end was cut by 5 bases, the J end by 6 bases, with 14 bases between. The CDR3 is made up of 14 amino acids. The V gene's germline CDR1 is MNHEY and CDR2 SVGAGI. CDR3 in DNA: TGTGCCAGCAGTAACGGACGGCTTGGTCAGCCCCAGCATTTT. Encoded protein: CASSNGRLGQPQHF.

V is TRBV7-2 and J is TRBJ2-5; D is unresolved. The V gene lost 5 bases and the J gene lost 12 bases, with 22 bases spanning the gap. CDR1 is SGHTA and CDR2 is FQGNSA in the germline V gene. This CDR3 region has 14 residues. In DNA, the CDR3 is TGTGCCAGCAGCCAAGCACCTCGGCGGACGGAAAAGTACTTC. Its translation is CASSQAPRRTEKYF.

Concerning this clonotype itself: A clone one base away is much larger, so this may be a read error. This CDR3 is CSATTTGGGTQYF. The CDR3 bases are TGCAGCGCTACTACGACAGGTGGAGGGACCCAGTACTTC. This chain connects TRBV29-1 to TRBJ2-7; weak D call: TRBD1 (6 bases). The J call is uncertain, as TRBJ2-5 better fits the DNA end. The CDR3 sequence is 13 residues long. Germline V gene sequence: CDR1 SQVTM, CDR2 ANQGSEA.

The V and J genes are TRBV5-5 and TRBJ2-7; no clear D gene. The J call is in doubt because the DNA end fits TRBJ2-5 better. The CDR3 sequence is 14 residues long. CDR1 is SGHKS, CDR2 YYEKEE, per germline (reference sequence). The CDR3 DNA follows: TGTGCCAGCAGCTTGGGGGGTCCCGTGGAGACCCAGTACTTC. Its translation: CASSLGGPVETQYF.

This clonotype was detected a few times. The junction departs from the called germline gene at one end, perhaps through a read error. This chain uses TRBV12-3 or TRBV12-4 with TRBJ1-2; TRBD1 might be the D (6 bases). CDR3 size: 14 residues. The CDR3 reads CAGSPRDINYGYTF. The DNA for the CDR3 is TGTGCCGGCAGCCCCAGGGACATCAACTATGGCTACACCTTC.

This clonotype was detected ten times or more. V is TRBV5-1 and J is TRBJ2-3; possible D gene TRBD1, 6 bases. There are 15 residues in the CDR3. CDR1 is SGHRS, CDR2 YFSETQ, per germline. V lost 0 bases and J lost 4, with 12 bases in between. The CDR3 DNA is TGCGCCAGCAGCTTGGACAGGGCTAATGCAGATACGCAGTATTTT. Translating it yields CASSLDRANADTQYF. The variable domain in full, with the rest retrieved from reference TRBV5-1 and TRBJ2-3, is KAGVTQTPRYLIKTRGQQVTLSCSPISGHRSVSWYQQTPGQGLQFLFEYFSETQRNKGNFPGRFSGRQFSNSRSEMNVSTLELGDSALYLCASSLDRANADTQYFGPGTRLTVL.

There are a few counts of this clonotype. The V and J genes are TRBV20-1 and TRBJ2-4; 8 bases line up with TRBD1. The CDR3 consists of 15 residues. With 6 bases clipped from V and 0 bases from J, the junction kept 7 bases outside the gene matches. Germline lookup yields CDR1 DFQATT and CDR2 SNEGSKA (reference sequence). The CDR3 here is CSAFGQGAAKNIQYF. For the CDR3, the DNA is TGCAGTGCCTTCGGGCAGGGGGCAGCCAAAAACATTCAGTACTTC.

Of note for this clonotype: One junction end disagrees with the germline gene, perhaps due to a read error. The chain combines TRBV12-3 or TRBV12-4 with TRBJ2-3; possible D gene TRBD2, 6 bases. This CDR3 contains 15 residues. CDR3 region: CASSSILTRTDAQYF. In nucleotides, the CDR3 is TGTGCCAGCAGTTCGATATTGACTAGAACAGATGCGCAGTATTTT.

In this sample, this clonotype turned up a few times. V and J are TRBV6-6 and TRBJ2-4; D uncertain. Trimming cost V 2 bases and J 6 bases, with 8 bases left between them. The germline V gene has CDR1 MNHNY and CDR2 SVGAGI (reference sequence). CDR3 length: 13 amino acids. CDR3 sequence reads: CASSYENGNIQYF. Written as DNA, the CDR3 is TGTGCCAGCAGTTACGAGAACGGAAACATTCAGTACTTC.

In this sample, this clonotype turned up many times. The chain carries TRBV29-1 and TRBJ2-1; D is undetermined. The CDR3 has 15 residues. CDR1 SQVTM and CDR2 ANQGSEA come from the germline V gene. Deletions cut 1 base from V and 5 bases from J, with 15 bases between. This CDR3 reads CSVEAYPGLNNEQFF. CDR3 DNA sequence: TGCAGCGTTGAAGCCTACCCCGGCCTAAACAATGAGCAGTTCTTC.

Concerning this clonotype: The junction departs from germline at one end; a sequencing error may be responsible. The chain uses TRBV20-1 and TRBJ2-1; the D is unclear. This CDR3 comprises 10 residues. Looked up from germline, CDR1 is DFQATT and CDR2 is SNEGSKA (reference sequence). This CDR3 reads CSATYDEQFF. As DNA, the CDR3 is TGCAGTGCGACCTACGATGAGCAGTTCTTC.

There are a few counts of this clonotype. At one end, the junction sequence differs from germline, possibly due to a read error. CDR3 sequence: CATSREYRGNQPQHF. The CDR3 DNA reads TGCGCCACCAGCAGAGAGTACAGGGGGAATCAGCCCCAGCATTTT. This sequence joins TRBV15 and TRBJ1-5, with 8 bases identical to TRBD1. CDR1 and CDR2 from the germline V gene are LNHNV and YYDKDF (reference sequence). The CDR3 has 15 amino acids.

The rearrangement links TRBV28 to TRBJ2-7, with 7 bases that match TRBD1. After removal of 8 bases from V and 3 bases from J, the junction contained 10 bases not matched to a gene. The CDR3 length is 14 residues. CDR1 is MDHEN, CDR2 SYDVKM, per germline. CDR3 in amino acids: CASALGGADYEQYF. The CDR3 DNA follows: TGTGCCAGCGCATTAGGGGGCGCCGACTACGAGCAGTACTTC.

This clonotype was found a few times. The chain is built from TRBV4-2 and TRBJ2-4; weak D call: TRBD2 (6 bases). CDR1 is LGHNA, CDR2 YNFKEQ, per germline. V lost 5 bases and J 0 bases, leaving 17 bases between the germline ends. This CDR3 spans 17 amino acids. The CDR3 DNA reads as TGTGCCAGCAGCGAAAGGGTACGGGGGATAGCCAAAAACATTCAGTACTTC. Translating it yields CASSERVRGIAKNIQYF.

The V call is TRBV6-5, the J call TRBJ1-5, with 7 nucleotides matching TRBD1. The CDR3 is made up of 18 amino acids. V dropped 2 bases and J dropped 3; count of bases not matched to a gene: 13. Germline CDR1 and CDR2: MNHEY and SVGAGI. Written as DNA, the CDR3 is TGTGCCAGCAGTTACGCCCGGGACAGTCATTTTCCCAATCAGCCCCAGCATTTT. Translating gives CASSYARDSHFPNQPQHF.

J is TRBJ2-7 and V is TRBV20-1, with 7 bases aligning to TRBD2. This CDR3 contains 15 residues. CDR1 DFQATT and CDR2 SNEGSKA come from the germline V gene (reference sequence). J lost 2 bases, V lost 0 bases, and 7 bases had no gene match. CDR3 region: CSAREGRELPYEQYF. The CDR3 nucleotides read TGCAGTGCTAGAGAAGGGCGGGAGCTTCCCTACGAGCAGTACTTC.

The V and J genes are TRBV5-1 and TRBJ2-3, with 8 bases fitting TRBD2. The germline gives CDR1 SGHRS, CDR2 YFSETQ. This CDR3 region has 17 residues. V trimming: 0 bases; J trimming: 6 bases; junction bases outside the gene matches: 12. Here the CDR3 DNA reads TGCGCCAGCAGCTTGGCCTGGGTCAGCGGGAGTGGGGATACGCAGTATTTT. The encoded protein is CASSLAWVSGSGDTQYF.

This clonotype was observed a few times. V is TRBV4-2 and J is TRBJ2-3; 9 bases match TRBD2. This CDR3 has 17 residues. The V gene's germline CDR1 is LGHNA and CDR2 YNFKEQ. V was pared by 6 bases and J by 5 bases, with 15 bases of the junction left unmatched. The CDR3 reads CASSLSLGGRARDTQYF. The CDR3 DNA reads as TGTGCCAGCAGTCTATCCCTGGGCGGGAGGGCCAGAGATACGCAGTATTTT.

A few counts support this clonotype. The V call is TRBV5-6, the J call TRBJ2-7, with TRBD1 identical over 7 bases. The CDR3 totals 16 residues. J gave up 1 base and V 0 bases, and 7 bases lay outside the gene matches. Germline CDR1 SGHDT, CDR2 YYEEEE. The CDR3 DNA reads TGTGCCAGCAGCTTGGGGGGACAGTCAGGATCCTACGAGCAGTACTTC. Translating gives CASSLGGQSGSYEQYF.

This chain uses TRBV12-3 or TRBV12-4 with TRBJ2-3, with 7 bases matching TRBD2. The CDR3 spans 16 residues. V shed 2 bases and J 3 bases; nucleotides not matched to a gene: 8. The DNA of the CDR3 is TGTGCCAGCAGTTTACTGGGGGGGGTGAGAACAGATACGCAGTATTTT. This encodes CASSLLGGVRTDTQYF.

Ten or more counts support this clonotype. The CDR3 DNA is TGCGCCAGCAGCCCGCGACAGGTCCCCTCCTACGAGCAGTACTTC. Protein sequence: CASSPRQVPSYEQYF. The chain joins TRBV5-1 to TRBJ2-7; TRBD1 might be the D (6 bases). The germline CDR1 and CDR2 sequences are SGHRS and YFSETQ. The V gene lost 4 bases and the J gene lost 0 bases, with 14 bases spanning the gap. CDR3 length equals 15 residues. Full variable domain (remainder filled in from reference TRBV5-1 and TRBJ2-7): KAGVTQTPRYLIKTRGQQVTLSCSPISGHRSVSWYQQTPGQGLQFLFEYFSETQRNKGNFPGRFSGRQFSNSRSEMNVSTLELGDSALYLCASSPRQVPSYEQYFGPGTRLTVT.

This clonotype was seen more than once but under ten times. This chain uses TRBV20-1 with TRBJ1-2; D unresolved. The CDR3 sequence is 15 residues long. From germline, CDR1 is DFQATT and CDR2 SNEGSKA (reference sequence). V lost 0 bases, J lost 0 bases, and 11 bases lay in between. CDR3 residues: CSARDPAPANYGYTF. CDR3 nucleotide sequence: TGCAGTGCTAGAGATCCGGCCCCCGCTAACTATGGCTACACCTTC.